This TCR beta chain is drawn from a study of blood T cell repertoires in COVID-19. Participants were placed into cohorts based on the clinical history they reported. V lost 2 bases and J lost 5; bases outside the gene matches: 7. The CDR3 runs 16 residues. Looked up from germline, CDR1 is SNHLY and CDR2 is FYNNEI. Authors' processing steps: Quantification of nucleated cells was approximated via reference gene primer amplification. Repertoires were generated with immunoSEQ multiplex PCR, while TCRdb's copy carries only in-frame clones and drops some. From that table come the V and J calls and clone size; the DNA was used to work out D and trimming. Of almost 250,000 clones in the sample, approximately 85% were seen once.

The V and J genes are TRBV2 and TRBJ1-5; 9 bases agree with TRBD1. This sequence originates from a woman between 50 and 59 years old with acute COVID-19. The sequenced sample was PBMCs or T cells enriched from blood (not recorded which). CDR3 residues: CASSERGDRAYQPQHF. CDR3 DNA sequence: TGTGCCAGCAGTGAAAGGGGGGACAGGGCGTATCAGCCCCAGCATTTT.